The 22 T cell receptor beta chains listed next were all sequenced from one sample in a study of cytomegalovirus exposure and HLA in healthy donors. The PCR made use of 60 Vbeta and 13 Jbeta primers. TCRdb's table, derived via immunoSEQ multiplex PCR, lists solely in-frame clones and lacks some. The table lists approximately 200,000 clones, 84% of them singletons. Sequencing was performed on PBMCs. These receptors all stem from a boy aged 5-17 years in good health and CMV-seronegative.

This chain joins TRBV2 and TRBJ1-2; D remains unclear. Trimming cost V 7 bases and J 0 bases, with 12 bases left between them. In germline, CDR1 is SNHLY, CDR2 FYNNEI. This CDR3 is 14 amino acids long. The CDR3: CASKREGSNYGYTF. In DNA, the CDR3 is TGTGCCAGCAAACGCGAGGGCTCTAACTATGGCTACACCTTC.

The CDR3 region has the DNA TGTGCCAGCAGCTTACTTGAGTATCACCAAGAGACCCAGTACTTC. Translating gives CASSLLEYHQETQYF. The J gene is TRBJ2-5, the V gene TRBV7-9; D not certain. CDR3 length equals 15 residues. V lost 2 bases and J lost 0, with 10 bases in between. Germline CDR1 SEHNR, CDR2 FQNEAQ (reference sequence).

The V gene is TRBV4-1, the J gene TRBJ2-2; 8 bases align to TRBD1. CDR3 length equals 16 residues. Looked up from germline, CDR1 is MGHRA and CDR2 is YSYEKL. Trimming removed 1 base from V and 4 bases from J; junction bases left unmatched: 5. CDR3 DNA: TGCGCCAGCAGCCAAGGGCAGGGGGCGACCACCGGGGAGCTGTTTTTT. Translation: CASSQGQGATTGELFF.

This chain uses TRBV2 with TRBJ1-4; TRBD1 might be the D (5 bases). Germline V CDR1 and CDR2: SNHLY, FYNNEI. Between the trimmed V and J ends, which lost 4 bases and 8 bases, there was a span of 14 bases. The CDR3 length is 14 residues. The chain's CDR3 is CASSARDFREKLFF. As DNA, the CDR3 is TGTGCCAGCAGTGCCCGGGACTTCCGGGAAAAACTGTTTTTT.

This clone was found once. V usage is TRBV9 and J usage is TRBJ2-7; the match to TRBD2 covers 11 bases. CDR3 length: 14 residues. Germline V gene data show CDR1 as SGDLS and CDR2 as YYNGEE. V was clipped by 3 bases and J by 5 bases; unmatched bases: 4. For the CDR3, the DNA is TGTGCCAGCAGCGGTAGCGGGAGGGGTGACGAGCAGTACTTC. Protein product: CASSGSGRGDEQYF.

The chain combines TRBV12-5 with TRBJ2-1; TRBD2 aligns across 11 bases. The V gene's germline CDR1 is LGHNT and CDR2 FRNRAP. The trim removed 6 bases at V and 2 bases at J, leaving 12 bases unmatched. This CDR3 is 18 amino acids long. CDR3: CASGLGLAEINTYNEQFF. CDR3 nucleotides: TGTGCTAGTGGCCTGGGACTAGCGGAGATAAATACCTACAATGAGCAGTTCTTC.

This clone was picked up one time. This sequence joins TRBV7-2 and TRBJ1-4, with D unclear. The CDR3 consists of 14 residues. The germline CDR1 and CDR2 sequences are SGHTA and FQGNSA. V was cut by 5 bases and J by 8 bases, with 15 bases left in between. The CDR3 sequence is CASSRRAGREKLFF. The CDR3 DNA sequence: TGTGCCAGCAGCCGAAGGGCCGGGAGGGAAAAACTGTTTTTT.

This clone has only a few counts. The chain uses TRBV6-6 and TRBJ2-7; 7 bases are shared with TRBD1. Germline CDR1 and CDR2: MNHNY and SVGAGI (reference sequence). Trimming at V came to 7 bases and at J to 3 bases, leaving 15 bases not matched to a gene. The CDR3 runs 16 residues. Here the CDR3 reads CASTKGSQGLIYEQYF. In DNA form, the CDR3 reads TGTGCCAGCACTAAAGGCTCACAGGGGTTGATCTACGAGCAGTACTTC.

The chain has TRBV15 and TRBJ2-1; D might be TRBD1 (5 bases). The V gene lost 7 bases and the J gene lost 4 bases, with 8 bases spanning the gap. Germline CDR1 is LNHNV and CDR2 is YYDKDF (reference sequence). This CDR3 spans 12 amino acids. CDR3 sequence reads: CATTKGYNEQFF. The CDR3 DNA reads as TGTGCCACCACGAAGGGGTACAATGAGCAGTTCTTC.

J is TRBJ1-5 and V is TRBV18; 8 bases are a match to TRBD1. The CDR3 is made up of 16 amino acids. Per germline, CDR1 KGHSH and CDR2 LQKENI. Germline trimming cut 2 bases from V and 0 bases from J; bases unmatched to any gene: 3. CDR3 coding DNA: TGTGCCAGCTCACCAGGGACAGGAGATAGCAATCAGCCCCAGCATTTT. Encoded protein: CASSPGTGDSNQPQHF. Together with reference TRBV18 and TRBJ1-5, the CDR3 gives the full variable domain: NAGVMQNPRHLVRRRGQEARLRCSPMKGHSHVYWYRQLPEEGLKFMVYLQKENIIDESGMPKERFSAEFPKEGPSILRIQQVVRGDSAAYFCASSPGTGDSNQPQHFGDGTRLSIL.

This clone was seen more than once but under ten times. Here the CDR3 reads CASSSPGAHNEKLFF. The CDR3 bases are TGTGCCAGCAGTTCCCCAGGGGCTCATAATGAAAAACTGTTTTTT. This rearrangement joins TRBV27 to TRBJ1-4, with a weak D call TRBD1 (6 bases). The length of the CDR3 is 15 residues. CDR1 MNHEY and CDR2 SMNVEV come from the germline V gene (reference sequence). V lost 4 bases and J 4 bases, leaving 13 bases between the germline ends.

The chain carries TRBV25-1 and TRBJ2-3, with TRBD2 matching 7 bases. Per germline, CDR1 MGHDK and CDR2 SYGVNS. This CDR3 comprises 15 residues. Trimming cost V 5 bases and J 4 bases; bases outside gene matches: 9. Written as DNA, the CDR3 is TGTGCCAGCAGTCCGGCGGGAGTCGGTTCAGATACGCAGTATTTT. Its translation is CASSPAGVGSDTQYF.

V usage is TRBV5-6 and J usage is TRBJ1-5, with D possibly matching TRBD1 (5 bases). There are 14 residues in the CDR3. Trimming stripped 3 bases from V and 2 bases from J, with 9 bases between. The V gene's germline CDR1 is SGHDT and CDR2 YYEEEE. DNA for the CDR3: TGTGCCAGCAGCTCAGGGTGGGGCAATCAGCCCCAGCATTTT. The encoded protein is CASSSGWGNQPQHF.

This chain joins TRBV9 and TRBJ2-3; 11 bases match TRBD2. This CDR3 is 17 amino acids long. CDR1 and CDR2 (germline): SGDLS, YYNGEE. With 4 bases clipped from V and 3 bases from J, the junction kept 10 bases outside the gene matches. CDR3: CASSPPGIAGGTDTQYF. The CDR3 region has the DNA TGTGCCAGCAGCCCCCCCGGGATAGCGGGGGGGACAGATACGCAGTATTTT. Looking up the rest from reference TRBV9 and TRBJ2-3 gives the full variable domain: DSGVTQTPKHLITATGQRVTLRCSPRSGDLSVYWYQQSLDQGLQFLIQYYNGEERAKGNILERFSAQQFPDLHSELNLSSLELGDSALYFCASSPPGIAGGTDTQYFGPGTRLTVL.

The chain combines TRBV7-9 with TRBJ2-7; 8 bases map to TRBD2. The CDR3 totals 13 residues. Germline V gene lookup returns CDR1 SEHNR and CDR2 FQNEAQ (reference sequence). The ends lost 0 bases at V and 5 bases at J; junction bases unmatched: 0. For the CDR3, the DNA is TGTGCCAGCAGCTTAGCGCGGGGGGACGAGCAGTACTTC. Translation: CASSLARGDEQYF.

This rearrangement joins TRBV6-5 to TRBJ2-1, with D perhaps TRBD2 (7 bases). This CDR3 spans 16 amino acids. The V gene's germline CDR1 is MNHEY and CDR2 SVGAGI. Trimming took 1 base from V and 5 from J, leaving 15 bases between them. CDR3 sequence: CASSYFRGALHNEQFF. CDR3 nucleotide sequence: TGTGCCAGCAGTTACTTCCGGGGGGCCCTTCACAATGAGCAGTTCTTC.

The chain uses TRBV5-1 and TRBJ2-7; TRBD2 agrees at 15 bases. The CDR3 has 17 residues. Germline CDR1 reads SGHRS; CDR2 reads YFSETQ. V was pared by 2 bases and J by 3 bases, with 6 bases of the junction left unmatched. Written as DNA, the CDR3 is TGCGCCAGCAGCTTTGGACTAGCGGGAGGGTTAGTCTACGAGCAGTACTTC. Amino acids: CASSFGLAGGLVYEQYF.

This clone was recorded once. This sequence joins TRBV9 and TRBJ2-3, with 9 bases lining up with TRBD2. V lost 4 bases, J lost 0 bases, and 9 bases stayed unmatched. The CDR3 is 17 residues long. Looked up from germline, CDR1 is SGDLS and CDR2 is YYNGEE. This CDR3 reads CASSPPRTSDSTDTQYF. CDR3 in DNA: TGTGCCAGCAGCCCACCTCGGACTAGCGACAGCACAGATACGCAGTATTTT.

The gene calls are TRBV6-1 and TRBJ1-5, with 9 bases matching TRBD1. Trimming cost V 3 bases and J 3 bases; bases outside gene matches: 3. Germline V gene sequence: CDR1 MNHNS, CDR2 SASEGT. This CDR3 is 15 amino acids long. The CDR3, as DNA: TGTGCCAGCAGTGACTACAGGGGGCTCAATCAGCCCCAGCATTTT. Translated: CASSDYRGLNQPQHF.

Only one count was recorded for this clone. The chain couples TRBV6-6 to TRBJ2-5; 7 bases are a match to TRBD1. Germline V gene lookup returns CDR1 MNHNY and CDR2 SVGAGI (reference sequence). Trimming removed 0 bases from V and 7 bases from J; junction bases left unmatched: 5. CDR3 length: 14 residues. CDR3 residues: CASSYSRTGGTQYF. DNA of the CDR3: TGTGCCAGCAGTTACTCACGGACAGGAGGGACCCAGTACTTC.

The chain has TRBV7-9 and TRBJ2-1; 9 bases align to TRBD2. The CDR3 sequence is 14 residues long. The V and J ends lost 1 base and 8 bases, in that order; junction bases with no gene match: 3. Germline V lookup: CDR1 SEHNR, CDR2 FQNEAQ (reference sequence). The CDR3 reads CASSLEGLAHEQFF. The CDR3 coding sequence is TGTGCCAGCAGCTTAGAGGGACTAGCTCATGAGCAGTTCTTC.

The chain has TRBV15 and TRBJ1-1; D perhaps matches TRBD1 (5 bases). The V gene lost 3 bases and the J gene lost 1 base, with 9 bases spanning the gap. The CDR3 is 14 amino acids. From germline, CDR1 is LNHNV and CDR2 YYDKDF (reference sequence). CDR3 residues: CATSSDSRNTEAFF. Written as DNA, the CDR3 is TGTGCCACCAGCAGCGACAGCAGGAACACTGAAGCTTTCTTT.